The clone carrying this T cell receptor (beta chain) was seen more than once but under ten times. Antigen specificity is unknown. The entry originates in a study of response to subunit inactivated influenza vaccine. General study findings and limits: The authors offered the suggestion that each seasonal influenza vaccination recruits few new T cells.

This CDR3 region has 13 residues. The V gene's germline CDR1 is MNHEY and CDR2 SMNVEV (reference sequence). J was trimmed by 9 bases and V by 7 bases; bases with no gene match: 7. MiXCR was run by TCRdb on the RT-PCR reads, yielding one entry per CDR3 protein. The table has about 190,000 distinct CDR3 sequences, 13% to 15% seen once. The clonotype was recovered from a man aged 50-59 years who received an inactivated influenza vaccine. This specimen was CD8+ T cells sorted from PBMCs, taken 5 to 6 days after vaccination. V gene TRBV27 combines with J gene TRBJ2-1; 9 bases fit TRBD2. The CDR3 DNA reads as TGTGCCAGCAAGCCTAGCGGGATTAGTGAGCAGTTCTTC. Its translation is CASKPSGISEQFF.